Following are 5 T cell receptor beta chains from one sample sequenced in a study of T cells in women clearing cervical HPV infection. Assay: immunoSEQ multiplex PCR; the TCRdb copy retains only in-frame clones and omits some. This table holds roughly 29,000 clones. Sequenced: blood buffy coat. The receptors stem from a woman between 18 and 75 years old with a cervical HPV16 infection that either progressed to CIN3+ or cleared (not recorded which).

As concerns this clone: The sequenced fragment ends 3 residues before the CDR3 boundary, so the rest is inferred from the germline J gene. The gene calls are TRBV29-1 and TRBJ1-1, with D possibly matching TRBD1 (6 bases). CDR3 length: 14 residues. Per the germline V gene, CDR1 is SQVTM and CDR2 is ANQGSEA. V lost 2 bases, J lost 5 bases, and 15 bases lay in between. The CDR3 reads CSVERGGGGTEAFF. CDR3 bases read: TGCAGCGTTGAAAGGGGGGGAGGAGGAACTGAA. Variable domain in full (rest from reference TRBV29-1 and TRBJ1-1): SAVISQKPSRDICQRGTSLTIQCQVDSQVTMMFWYRQQPGQSLTLIATANQGSEATYESGFVIDKFPISRPNLTFSTLTVSNMSPEDSSIYLCSVERGGGGTEAFFGQGTRLTVV.

In the case of this clone: The read comes to an end 3 residues before the CDR3 does, leaving the germline J gene to fill in the end. This chain connects TRBV13 to TRBJ1-6, with a possible D match to TRBD1 (6 bases). Trimming shortened V by 2 bases and J by 0 bases, and 11 bases separated the two germline ends. Germline V gene data show CDR1 as PRHDT and CDR2 as FYEKMQ (reference sequence). The CDR3 is 17 residues long. CDR3 in amino acids: CASSLRDKSSYNSPLHF. The DNA read from the CDR3 is TGTGCCAGCAGCTTAAGGGACAAGAGCTCCTATAATTCACCC.

For this clone: The read ends 3 residues early relative to the CDR3; the germline J gene fills the gap. The genes are TRBV5-1 and TRBJ1-4; D ambiguous. The V gene's germline CDR1 is SGHRS and CDR2 YFSETQ. The CDR3 extends over 13 amino acids. With 4 bases removed from V and 8 bases from J, the gap between germline ends came to 12 bases. The CDR3 reads CASSTGLREKLFF. The CDR3 DNA, read in part, is TGCGCCAGCAGCACTGGACTACGGGAAAAA. Together with reference TRBV5-1 and TRBJ1-4, the CDR3 gives the full variable domain: KAGVTQTPRYLIKTRGQQVTLSCSPISGHRSVSWYQQTPGQGLQFLFEYFSETQRNKGNFPGRFSGRQFSNSRSEMNVSTLELGDSALYLCASSTGLREKLFFGSGTQLSVL.

As to this clone: Read data end 3 residues before the CDR3 end; the end is taken from the germline J gene. The chain couples TRBV28 to TRBJ2-1; no reliable D call. The CDR3 is made up of 13 amino acids. Germline CDR1 is MDHEN and CDR2 is SYDVKM. Trimming took 3 bases from V and 3 from J, leaving 6 bases between them. CDR3 sequence reads: CASSFGGYNEQFF. The CDR3 bases that were read are TGTGCCAGCAGTTTTGGCGGCTACAATGAG. Variable domain in full (rest from reference TRBV28 and TRBJ2-1): DVKVTQSSRYLVKRTGEKVFLECVQDMDHENMFWYRQDPGLGLRLIYFSYDVKMKEKGDIPEGYSVSREKKERFSLILESASTNQTSMYLCASSFGGYNEQFFGPGTRLTVL.

Note on this clone: The CDR3 goes on 3 residues after the read ends, and that part is filled in from the germline J gene. The chain employs TRBV20-1 and TRBJ2-7, with 8 bases lining up with TRBD1. From germline, CDR1 is DFQATT and CDR2 SNEGSKA (reference sequence). This CDR3 region has 13 residues. Losses at the gene ends were 6 bases for V and 3 bases for J; bases not matched to a gene: 7. Here the CDR3 reads CSANRGAHYEQYF. Incomplete CDR3 DNA: TGCAGTGCAAACAGGGGGGCCCACTACGAG.